The 28 T cell receptor beta chains below all came from one sample that was sequenced in a study of T-cell memory formation after mild COVID-19. Via MiXCR, TCRdb re-called the 5' RACE reads, giving one row per CDR3 protein. Found here are around 53,000 distinct CDR3 sequences, roughly an eighth of them singletons; the top ten hold 20% to 25%. The source material was PBMCs or a T cell subset sorted from them (not recorded which). The origin of the receptors is a man younger than 35 who had mild COVID-19 (a few samples of this study predate the infection). Cell type and time point are not known.

This clonotype was detected a few times. The gene calls are TRBV6-5 and TRBJ1-6; D might be TRBD1 (5 bases). CDR1 and CDR2 (germline): MNHEY, SVGAGI. Deletions cut 0 bases from V and 5 bases from J, with 11 bases between. The length of the CDR3 is 16 residues. The CDR3 DNA reads TGTGCCAGCAGTTACTCATGGTCAGGGAATAATTCACCCCTCCACTTT. As protein: CASSYSWSGNNSPLHF.

V is TRBV6-5 and J is TRBJ1-2; 9 nucleotides agree with TRBD1. The CDR3 is 14 residues long. Germline V gene data show CDR1 as MNHEY and CDR2 as SVGAGI. J gave up 5 bases and V 6 bases, and 7 bases lay outside the gene matches. CDR3 sequence reads: CASSIQGARYGYTF. CDR3 bases: TGTGCCAGCAGCATACAGGGGGCGCGTTATGGCTACACCTTC.

This clonotype was detected many times. The rearrangement links TRBV24-1 to TRBJ2-1, with 8 positions matching TRBD1. CDR1 is KGHDR, CDR2 SFDVKD, per germline. This CDR3 spans 15 amino acids. The junction had 6 bases not matched to a gene; V was cut back by 5 bases and J by 4 bases. The CDR3 loop reads CATSGETGGYNEQFF. CDR3 DNA: TGTGCCACCAGTGGAGAAACAGGGGGTTACAATGAGCAGTTCTTC.

This clonotype was found a few times. The rearrangement links TRBV10-3 to TRBJ2-3, with D possibly TRBD1 on 6 matching bases. The ends were cut back, 6 bases at V and 5 bases at J, with 21 bases in the middle. This CDR3 is built from 16 residues. Germline V gene lookup returns CDR1 ENHRY and CDR2 SYGVKD. CDR3 residues: CAISGTGSVIVDTQYF. CDR3 nucleotides: TGTGCCATCAGCGGCACAGGGTCGGTTATCGTAGATACGCAGTATTTT.

This clonotype came up many times. V usage is TRBV7-6 and J usage is TRBJ2-5; possible D gene TRBD1, 6 bases. The CDR3 is made up of 16 amino acids. V was cut by 3 bases and J by 2 bases, with 16 bases left in between. The germline V gene encodes CDR1 SGHVS and CDR2 FNYEAQ. CDR3 sequence: CASSFYSGQTQETQYF. The CDR3 nucleotides read TGTGCCAGCAGCTTTTACTCGGGACAAACTCAAGAGACCCAGTACTTC.

The chain has TRBV5-1 and TRBJ2-1; 8 positions agree with TRBD1. V was clipped by 2 bases and J by 9 bases; unmatched bases: 10. CDR1 and CDR2 from the germline V gene are SGHRS and YFSETQ. The CDR3 extends over 15 amino acids. The CDR3 here is CASSFRTGLISEQFF. CDR3 in DNA: TGCGCCAGCAGCTTCCGGACAGGGCTAATTTCTGAGCAGTTCTTC. Filled out from reference TRBV5-1 and TRBJ2-1, the complete variable domain reads KAGVTQTPRYLIKTRGQQVTLSCSPISGHRSVSWYQQTPGQGLQFLFEYFSETQRNKGNFPGRFSGRQFSNSRSEMNVSTLELGDSALYLCASSFRTGLISEQFFGPGTRLTVL.

This clonotype appeared a few times. This chain connects TRBV5-1 to TRBJ2-1, with a possible D match to TRBD1 (5 bases). Germline CDR1 is SGHRS and CDR2 is YFSETQ. CDR3 length: 13 amino acids. V lost 5 bases to trimming and J lost 7 bases, with 13 bases between them. CDR3 DNA: TGCGCCAGCAGAGTGGACAATGAAAATGAGCAGTTCTTC. This codes for CASRVDNENEQFF.

Regarding this clonotype: One end of the junction is discordant with germline, which a read error may explain. V gene TRBV13 combines with J gene TRBJ1-1; 9 bases are a match to TRBD1. This CDR3 region has 15 residues. The germline V gene encodes CDR1 PRHDT and CDR2 FYEKMQ (reference sequence). The CDR3 sequence: CASSNRGPVNTEDFF. For the CDR3, the DNA is TGTGCCAGCAGCAACAGGGGGCCGGTGAACACTGAAGATTTCTTT.

This clonotype was detected many times. The chain combines TRBV29-1 with TRBJ2-3; 7 positions agree with TRBD1. The trim removed 4 bases at V and 4 bases at J, leaving 5 bases unmatched. The germline V gene has CDR1 SQVTM and CDR2 ANQGSEA. The CDR3 contains 13 residues. CDR3 coding DNA: TGCAGCGTTGCCGCCCAGGGGGCAGATACGCAGTATTTT. Its translation is CSVAAQGADTQYF.

The chain has TRBV2 and TRBJ2-5, with a possible D match to TRBD1 (5 bases). This CDR3 spans 14 amino acids. Trimming pared 0 bases from V and 5 bases from J, leaving 10 bases between. The germline V gene has CDR1 SNHLY and CDR2 FYNNEI. CDR3 bases: TGTGCCAGCAGTGAAGCGACGGCAGGGGAGACCCAGTACTTC. The encoded protein is CASSEATAGETQYF.

This clonotype has only a few counts. J is TRBJ2-1 and V is TRBV7-3, with 8 bases that match TRBD1. Germline V gene lookup returns CDR1 SGHTA and CDR2 FQGTGA. The CDR3 totals 15 residues. The J segment lost 6 bases and the V segment lost 3 bases, leaving 7 bases of the junction unmatched. The CDR3 sequence is CASSFTGGLGNEQFF. CDR3 sequence (DNA): TGTGCCAGCAGCTTCACAGGGGGATTAGGCAATGAGCAGTTCTTC.

The V gene is TRBV24-1, the J gene TRBJ2-1; no firm D call. Germline V gene sequence: CDR1 KGHDR, CDR2 SFDVKD. The CDR3 is 14 residues long. V lost 6 bases and J lost 1, with 9 bases in between. The CDR3: CATSSSVSYNEQFF. CDR3 nucleotides: TGTGCCACCAGTAGTTCAGTTTCCTACAATGAGCAGTTCTTC.

This chain connects TRBV11-2 to TRBJ2-1; 10 nucleotides agree with TRBD1. The J segment lost 8 bases and the V segment lost 5 bases, leaving 12 bases of the junction unmatched. The germline gives CDR1 SGHAT, CDR2 FQNNGV. The CDR3 covers 16 residues. CDR3 loop: CASSVIPGQGSHEQFF. The CDR3 DNA is TGTGCCAGCAGCGTTATCCCGGGACAGGGGTCCCATGAGCAGTTCTTC.

There are many counts of this clonotype. The V and J genes are TRBV5-1 and TRBJ2-1; weak D call: TRBD2 (6 bases). V shed 5 bases and J shed 7 bases, with 13 bases lying between them. This CDR3 has 13 residues. CDR1 and CDR2 (germline): SGHRS, YFSETQ. The CDR3 DNA follows: TGCGCCAGCAGTCCCTACGGGGGAAATGAGCAGTTCTTC. It translates to CASSPYGGNEQFF.

The CDR3 reads CASSNRDYSYNEQFF. The CDR3 nucleotides are TGTGCCAGCAGCAACCGGGACTACTCCTACAATGAGCAGTTCTTC. The genes are TRBV9 and TRBJ2-1, with TRBD2 matching over 7 bases. CDR3 length equals 15 residues. Per germline, CDR1 SGDLS and CDR2 YYNGEE. With 4 bases clipped from V and 0 bases from J, the junction kept 4 bases outside the gene matches.

This clonotype showed up many times. This rearrangement joins TRBV7-2 to TRBJ2-1; no clear D. The CDR3 sequence is 11 residues long. Germline CDR1 is SGHTA and CDR2 is FQGNSA. The V gene lost 5 bases and the J gene lost 6 bases, with 5 bases spanning the gap. The CDR3 spells CASSPANEQFF. For the CDR3, the DNA is TGTGCCAGCAGCCCCGCCAATGAGCAGTTCTTC.

V and J are TRBV12-3 or TRBV12-4 and TRBJ1-5; 8 positions agree with TRBD1. J was trimmed by 5 bases and V by 1 base; bases with no gene match: 13. The CDR3 length is 18 residues. CDR3 bases: TGTGCCAGCAGTTTAGGGGGAATCTCCGGGACAGGTGATCAGCCCCAGCATTTT. It translates to CASSLGGISGTGDQPQHF.

The rearrangement joins TRBV7-9 to TRBJ2-3; D remains unclear. The V end was cut by 1 base, the J end by 4 bases, with 9 bases between. The CDR3 loop spans 14 amino acids. Germline V CDR1 and CDR2: SEHNR, FQNEAQ (reference sequence). As DNA, the CDR3 is TGTGCCAGCAGCTTAGAAGGGTATGCAGATACGCAGTATTTT. Its translation: CASSLEGYADTQYF.

The rearrangement links TRBV19 to TRBJ1-2; D is possibly TRBD1 (5 bases). This CDR3 contains 12 residues. Trimming removed 7 bases from V and 5 bases from J, with 11 bases in between. Germline loops: CDR1 LNHDA, CDR2 SQIVND (reference sequence). In DNA form, the CDR3 reads TGTGCCAGTACCGTTGGGGGGTATGGCTACACCTTC. It specifies CASTVGGYGYTF.

The chain joins TRBV5-8 to TRBJ2-3; no clear D. Germline lookup yields CDR1 SGHTS and CDR2 YDEGEE. The CDR3 covers 16 residues. Trimming took off 4 bases at V and 3 bases at J, with 18 bases between the two ends. As DNA, the CDR3 is TGTGCCAGCAGCGTTCCGGACGTTTTGGAGACAGATACGCAGTATTTT. As protein: CASSVPDVLETDTQYF.

This clonotype showed up just a few times. This sequence joins TRBV12-3 or TRBV12-4 and TRBJ2-1; 11 nucleotides match TRBD1. The V and J ends lost 3 bases and 6 bases, in that order; junction bases with no gene match: 1. The CDR3 totals 14 residues. DNA for the CDR3: TGTGCCAGCAGTTTTGGGACAGGGGGCAATGAGCAGTTCTTC. It specifies CASSFGTGGNEQFF.

This clonotype was observed a few times. This chain joins TRBV7-6 and TRBJ1-3; tentatively, D is TRBD1 (6 bases). The V gene's germline CDR1 is SGHVS and CDR2 FNYEAQ. This CDR3 spans 17 amino acids. Trimming pared 1 base from V and 4 bases from J, leaving 17 bases between. CDR3 DNA: TGTGCCAGCAGCTTAGAGGCGGGGGGCGCATCCGGAAACACCATATATTTT. Its protein product is CASSLEAGGASGNTIYF.

The gene calls are TRBV28 and TRBJ2-3; the match to TRBD1 covers 9 bases. CDR3 length: 18 amino acids. In germline, CDR1 is MDHEN, CDR2 SYDVKM. V lost 5 bases, J lost 2 bases, and 14 bases stayed unmatched. The CDR3 sequence: CASSIDRWTGDNTDTQYF. As DNA, the CDR3 is TGTGCCAGCAGTATCGATAGGTGGACAGGGGACAACACAGATACGCAGTATTTT.

This clonotype was detected only a few times. V and J are TRBV6-1 and TRBJ2-1, with TRBD2 matching over 8 bases. V was pared by 8 bases and J by 0 bases, with 12 bases of the junction left unmatched. Germline V gene data show CDR1 as MNHNS and CDR2 as SASEGT. This CDR3 spans 17 amino acids. The CDR3 region has the DNA TGTGCCAGCCAGCGGGGGCCCGTACCTCCCTCCTACAATGAGCAGTTCTTC. Its translation: CASQRGPVPPSYNEQFF.

Only a few counts were recorded for this clonotype. The CDR3, as DNA: TGCGCCAGCAGCGCCGACAGTGGCCCTGAAGCTTTCTTT. Its translation is CASSADSGPEAFF. V and J are TRBV5-1 and TRBJ1-1; D may be TRBD1 (5 bases). CDR1 and CDR2 (germline): SGHRS, YFSETQ. This CDR3 contains 13 residues. Trimming pared 4 bases from V and 6 bases from J, leaving 13 bases between.

This chain joins TRBV11-2 and TRBJ1-2; 7 positions agree with TRBD1. The length of the CDR3 is 15 residues. V shed 5 bases and J 7 bases; nucleotides not matched to a gene: 13. Germline V gene data show CDR1 as SGHAT and CDR2 as FQNNGV. This CDR3 is CASSPIRQGTSGYTF. The CDR3 DNA reads TGTGCCAGCAGCCCAATTAGACAGGGAACGAGTGGCTACACCTTC.

This clonotype was recorded many times. The V gene is TRBV7-3, the J gene TRBJ2-5; perhaps TRBD2 as D (5 bases). Trimming shortened V by 6 bases and J by 5 bases, and 7 bases separated the two germline ends. The CDR3 sequence is 11 residues long. CDR1 is SGHTA and CDR2 is FQGTGA in the germline V gene. This CDR3 reads CASSSGETQYF. CDR3 DNA sequence: TGTGCCAGCAGTTCGGGGGAGACCCAGTACTTC.

In this sample, this clonotype turned up a few times. The chain combines TRBV6-2 or TRBV6-3 with TRBJ2-4; 10 positions agree with TRBD1. The V and J ends lost 6 bases and 1 base, in that order; junction bases with no gene match: 3. Per the germline V gene, CDR1 is MNHEY and CDR2 is SVGEGT. CDR3 length: 15 amino acids. CDR3 DNA: TGTGCCAGCAGCTGGGGACAGGGGGCCAAAAACATTCAGTACTTC. Encoded protein: CASSWGQGAKNIQYF.